Listed here are 10 T cell receptor beta chains from one sample, sequenced in a study of monozygotic twins with inflammatory bowel disease. TCRdb re-called the 5' RACE reads and gives one entry per CDR3 protein, without DNA. This sample's clone table lists around 400,000 distinct CDR3 sequences. Specimen: blood. All receptors derive from a human donor with ulcerative colitis or Crohn's disease, or a healthy co-twin of an affected twin (not recorded which).

The V call is TRBV9, the J call TRBJ2-2; with no DNA, the TCRdb D assignment of TRBD1 cannot be verified. The CDR3 covers 16 residues. CDR1 SGDLS and CDR2 YYNGEE come from the germline V gene. Here the CDR3 reads CASSVDSGTVTGELFF.

This chain uses TRBV9 with TRBJ1-4. The CDR3 length is 14 residues. The germline gives CDR1 SGDLS, CDR2 YYNGEE. The CDR3 reads CASSVSGDNEKLFF.

The chain recombines TRBV5-1 with TRBJ2-2; TCRdb outputs TRBD2, but without DNA this stays unchecked. Looked up from germline, CDR1 is SGHRS and CDR2 is YFSETQ. The CDR3 consists of 15 residues. Here the CDR3 reads CASSLASGGTGELFF.

The CDR3 region is CAWSSGTGDYEQYF. This chain connects TRBV30 to TRBJ2-7; checking the TCRdb D call of TRBD1 is not possible without DNA. Per the germline V gene, CDR1 is GTSNPN and CDR2 is SVGIG (reference sequence). The CDR3 is 14 amino acids.

The genes are TRBV5-1 and TRBJ1-2. The CDR3 has 14 residues. The V gene's germline CDR1 is SGHRS and CDR2 YFSETQ. The CDR3 sequence: CASSLNRDNYGYTF.

The chain has TRBV24-1 and TRBJ2-5. Germline CDR1 reads KGHDR; CDR2 reads SFDVKD. The CDR3 is 13 residues long. The CDR3 protein is CATSEAIQGTQYF.

This sequence joins TRBV9 and TRBJ2-7; TCRdb reports TRBD2, a call that lacks DNA to check it against. The CDR3 is 13 residues long. Germline V gives CDR1 SGDLS, CDR2 YYNGEE. CDR3 sequence reads: CASSSGREREQYF.

The V call is TRBV5-1, the J call TRBJ1-1; TCRdb calls TRBD1, which cannot be checked without DNA. CDR3 length equals 12 residues. Germline CDR1 SGHRS, CDR2 YFSETQ. The CDR3 protein is CASSSDRGPAFF.

The V call is TRBV3-1, the J call TRBJ2-3. Germline values: CDR1 LGHDT, CDR2 YNNKEL (reference sequence). This CDR3 spans 13 amino acids. The CDR3 loop is CASSLFERDTQYF.

V and J are TRBV29-1 and TRBJ1-1; the TCRdb D gene call, TRBD1, has no DNA to confirm it. The CDR3 spans 13 residues. Per the germline V gene, CDR1 is SQVTM and CDR2 is ANQGSEA. CDR3 residues: CSGRETGATEAFF.